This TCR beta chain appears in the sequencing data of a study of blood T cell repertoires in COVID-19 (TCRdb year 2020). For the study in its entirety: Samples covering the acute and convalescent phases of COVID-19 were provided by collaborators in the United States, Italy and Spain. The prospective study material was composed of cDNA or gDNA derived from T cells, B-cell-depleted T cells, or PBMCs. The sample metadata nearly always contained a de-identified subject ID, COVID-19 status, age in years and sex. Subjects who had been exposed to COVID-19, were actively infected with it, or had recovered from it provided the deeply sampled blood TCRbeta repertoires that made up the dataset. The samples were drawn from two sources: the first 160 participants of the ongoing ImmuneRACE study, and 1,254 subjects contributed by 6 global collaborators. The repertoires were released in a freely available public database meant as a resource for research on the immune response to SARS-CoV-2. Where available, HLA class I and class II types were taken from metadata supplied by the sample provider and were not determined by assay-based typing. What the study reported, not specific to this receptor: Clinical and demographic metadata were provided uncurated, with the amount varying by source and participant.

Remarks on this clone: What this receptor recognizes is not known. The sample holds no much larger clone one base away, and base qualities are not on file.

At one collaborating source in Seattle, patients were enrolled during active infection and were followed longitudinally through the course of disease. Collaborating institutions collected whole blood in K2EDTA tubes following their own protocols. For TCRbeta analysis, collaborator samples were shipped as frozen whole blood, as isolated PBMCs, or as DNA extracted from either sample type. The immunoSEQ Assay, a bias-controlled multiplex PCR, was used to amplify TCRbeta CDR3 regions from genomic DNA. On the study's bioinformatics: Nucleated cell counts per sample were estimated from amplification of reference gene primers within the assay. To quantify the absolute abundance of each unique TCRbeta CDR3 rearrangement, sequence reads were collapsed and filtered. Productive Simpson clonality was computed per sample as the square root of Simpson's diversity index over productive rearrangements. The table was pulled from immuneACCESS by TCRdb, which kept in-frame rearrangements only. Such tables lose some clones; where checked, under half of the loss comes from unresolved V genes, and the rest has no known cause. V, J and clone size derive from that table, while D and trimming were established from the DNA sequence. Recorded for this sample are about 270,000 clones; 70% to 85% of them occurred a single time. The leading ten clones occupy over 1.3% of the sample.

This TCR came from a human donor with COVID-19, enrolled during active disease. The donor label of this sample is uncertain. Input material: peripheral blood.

The sequence in DNA is TGTGCCAGCAGCCCAGGGACTCGAAGGGATACGCAGTATTTT. Protein translation: CASSPGTRRDTQYF. The V gene is TRBV11-2 and the J gene is TRBJ2-3; a tentative D call is TRBD2 (6 bases match). Trimming takes 5 bases from V and 6 bases from J, and the germline ends sit 15 bases apart. From its cysteine to its phenylalanine, the CDR3 spans 14 amino acids. Of the read, only the CDR3 DNA is kept; its 42 bases are in frame from base 1. Via the germline V gene, CDR1 is SGHAT and CDR2 FQNNGV.